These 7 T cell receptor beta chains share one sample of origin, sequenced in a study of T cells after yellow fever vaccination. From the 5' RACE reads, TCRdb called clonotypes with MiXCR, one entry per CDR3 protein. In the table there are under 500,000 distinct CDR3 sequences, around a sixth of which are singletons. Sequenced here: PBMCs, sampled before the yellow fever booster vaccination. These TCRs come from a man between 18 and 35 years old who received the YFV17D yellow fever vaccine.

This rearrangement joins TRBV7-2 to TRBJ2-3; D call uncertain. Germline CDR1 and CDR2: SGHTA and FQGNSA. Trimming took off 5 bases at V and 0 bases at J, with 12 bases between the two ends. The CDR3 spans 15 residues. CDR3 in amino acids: CASSPRVSSTDTQYF. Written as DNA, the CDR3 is TGTGCCAGCAGCCCCAGAGTATCTAGCACAGATACGCAGTATTTT.

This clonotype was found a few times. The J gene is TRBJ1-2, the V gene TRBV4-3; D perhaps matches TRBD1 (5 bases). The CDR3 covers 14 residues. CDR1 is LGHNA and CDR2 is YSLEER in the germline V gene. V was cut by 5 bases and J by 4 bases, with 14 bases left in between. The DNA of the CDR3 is TGCGCCAGCAGCTCCCAGGGTTGGGGCTATGGCTACACCTTC. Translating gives CASSSQGWGYGYTF.

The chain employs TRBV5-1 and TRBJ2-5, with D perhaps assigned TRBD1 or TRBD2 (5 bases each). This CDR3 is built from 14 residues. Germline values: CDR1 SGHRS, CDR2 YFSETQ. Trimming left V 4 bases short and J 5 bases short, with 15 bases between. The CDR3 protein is CASSHLRDRETQYF. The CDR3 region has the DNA TGCGCCAGCAGCCATCTCCGGGACCGCGAGACCCAGTACTTC.

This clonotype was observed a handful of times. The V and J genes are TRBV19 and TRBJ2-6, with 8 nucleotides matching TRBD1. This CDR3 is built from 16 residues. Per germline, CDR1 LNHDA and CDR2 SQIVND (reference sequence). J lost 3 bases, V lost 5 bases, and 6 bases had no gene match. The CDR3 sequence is CASSRQGAGGANVLTF. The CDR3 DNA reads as TGTGCCAGTAGTCGTCAGGGGGCCGGTGGGGCCAACGTCCTGACTTTC.

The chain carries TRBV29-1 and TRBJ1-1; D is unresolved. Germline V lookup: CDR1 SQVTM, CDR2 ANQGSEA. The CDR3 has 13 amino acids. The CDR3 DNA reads TGCATCACACTGGAGCCAAGTGGCTCTGAAGCTTTCTTT. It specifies CITLEPSGSEAFF.

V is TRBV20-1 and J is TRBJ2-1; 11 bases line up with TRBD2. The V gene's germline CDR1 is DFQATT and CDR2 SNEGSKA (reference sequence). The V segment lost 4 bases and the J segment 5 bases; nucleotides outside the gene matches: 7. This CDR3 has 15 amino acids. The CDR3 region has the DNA TGCAGTGCTAATCGGGCTAGCGGGGGGAACAATGAGCAGTTCTTC. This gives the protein CSANRASGGNNEQFF.

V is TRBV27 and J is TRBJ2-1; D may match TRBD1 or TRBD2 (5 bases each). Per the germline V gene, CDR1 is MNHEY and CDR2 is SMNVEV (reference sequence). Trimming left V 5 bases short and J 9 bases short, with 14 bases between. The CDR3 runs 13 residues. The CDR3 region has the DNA TGTGCCAGCAGTCCAGGGACGCCGTCTGAGCAGTTCTTC. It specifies CASSPGTPSEQFF.